This is a list of T cell receptor beta chains from one sample in a study of identifying expanded T cells in peripheral blood. Sequenced by immunoSEQ multiplex PCR; TCRdb stores in-frame clones only, minus some. The table records approximately 130,000 clones, about four fifths of them present only once. The source material was blood. These receptors originate from a person between 18 and 70 years old in good health. Both conserved end residues are part of each CDR3. The D gene is left open where the match is weak. Not every row has a clone size; where given, it reads once, few, many or a size class.

abundance: NA; d_gene: NA; j_gene: TRBJ2-1; v_gene: TRBV7-2; CDR3nt: TGTGCCAGCAGCTTGCAAGGTTGGGGTTTGGACAATGAGCAGTTCTTC; CDR3aa: CASSLQGWGLDNEQFF
abundance: few; d_gene: TRBD1; j_gene: TRBJ1-2; v_gene: TRBV4-1; CDR3nt: TGCGCCAGCAGCCAAGTGGAAACAGGGGTTGGTGGCTACACCTTC; CDR3aa: CASSQVETGVGGYTF
abundance: NA; d_gene: NA; j_gene: TRBJ2-5; v_gene: TRBV7-6; CDR3nt: TGTGCCAGCAGCTTAGGAGACTTGCGGGAGACCCAGTACTTC; CDR3aa: CASSLGDLRETQYF
abundance: NA; d_gene: NA; j_gene: TRBJ1-2; v_gene: TRBV30; CDR3nt: TGTGCCTGGAGCCCACGGGGGGCCAATGGCTACACCTTC; CDR3aa: CAWSPRGANGYTF
abundance: NA; d_gene: NA; j_gene: TRBJ2-5; v_gene: TRBV6-5; CDR3nt: TGTGCCAGCAAGGGTTCGGGGCGCCGGGAGACCCAGTACTTC; CDR3aa: CASKGSGRRETQYF
abundance: NA; d_gene: NA; j_gene: TRBJ1-3; v_gene: TRBV27; CDR3nt: TGTGCCAGCAGTTCGACAGGTTCGGCAAACACCATATATTTT; CDR3aa: CASSSTGSANTIYF
abundance: NA; d_gene: NA; j_gene: TRBJ1-1; v_gene: TRBV10-1; CDR3nt: TGCGCCAGCGGAACACAGCTGAACACTGAAGCTTTCTTT; CDR3aa: CASGTQLNTEAFF
abundance: NA; d_gene: TRBD1; j_gene: TRBJ1-5; v_gene: TRBV6-5; CDR3nt: TGTGCCAGCAGTTACGGACAGGGAGGCAATCAGCCCCAGCATTTT; CDR3aa: CASSYGQGGNQPQHF
abundance: NA; d_gene: TRBD1; j_gene: TRBJ2-1; v_gene: TRBV7-9; CDR3nt: TGTGCCAGCAGCGAATCACCGGGACAGGGGGCGCGAGATGAGCAGTTCTTC; CDR3aa: CASSESPGQGARDEQFF
abundance: NA; d_gene: TRBD1; j_gene: TRBJ2-5; v_gene: TRBV19; CDR3nt: TGTGCCAGTAGCATTCCCGGACAGGGGCAAGAGACCCAGTACTTC; CDR3aa: CASSIPGQGQETQYF
abundance: NA; d_gene: NA; j_gene: TRBJ1-2; v_gene: TRBV30; CDR3nt: TGTGCCTGGAGTGTCAGGACAGTGCACCCCTATGGCTACACCTTC; CDR3aa: CAWSVRTVHPYGYTF
abundance: NA; d_gene: NA; j_gene: TRBJ1-2; v_gene: TRBV19; CDR3nt: TGTGCCAGTAGTATGGGCCGAAACTATGGCTACACCTTC; CDR3aa: CASSMGRNYGYTF
abundance: NA; d_gene: TRBD1; j_gene: TRBJ1-1; v_gene: TRBV10-2; CDR3nt: TGCGCCAGCAGTGTAGACAGGGCACGCACTGAAGCTTTCTTT; CDR3aa: CASSVDRARTEAFF
abundance: NA; d_gene: NA; j_gene: TRBJ2-2; v_gene: TRBV5-1; CDR3nt: TGCGCCAGCAGCCCACCCCGACAGGGAGGGACCGGGGAGCTGTTTTTT; CDR3aa: CASSPPRQGGTGELFF
abundance: few; d_gene: NA; j_gene: TRBJ1-2; v_gene: TRBV19; CDR3nt: TGTGCCAGTAGGCGCACGGGGGGTCTGGGCTACACCTTC; CDR3aa: CASRRTGGLGYTF
abundance: once; d_gene: NA; j_gene: TRBJ1-1; v_gene: TRBV20-1; CDR3nt: TGCAGTGCTGTATCAAACACTGAAGCTTTCTTT; CDR3aa: CSAVSNTEAFF
abundance: NA; d_gene: TRBD2; j_gene: TRBJ2-1; v_gene: TRBV5-1; CDR3nt: TGCGCCAGCAGGTCTAGCGGGGGTGGAGTTGAGCAGTTCTTC; CDR3aa: CASRSSGGGVEQFF
abundance: NA; d_gene: TRBD1; j_gene: TRBJ2-7; v_gene: TRBV7-6; CDR3nt: TGTGCCAGCAGCTATGGACAGGGGGCCTCCTACGAGCAGTACTTC; CDR3aa: CASSYGQGASYEQYF
abundance: NA; d_gene: NA; j_gene: TRBJ1-1; v_gene: TRBV27; CDR3nt: TGTGCCAGCAGTTTGGGAGTAATAAACACTGAAGCTTTCTTT; CDR3aa: CASSLGVINTEAFF
abundance: NA; d_gene: NA; j_gene: TRBJ1-1; v_gene: TRBV11-3; CDR3nt: TGTGCCAGCAGCTTTGCGTCTACCGGGACTGAAGCTTTCTTT; CDR3aa: CASSFASTGTEAFF
abundance: NA; d_gene: NA; j_gene: TRBJ2-1; v_gene: TRBV20-1; CDR3nt: TGCAGTGAGACGGCGGAGCAGTTCTTC; CDR3aa: CSETAEQFF
abundance: NA; d_gene: TRBD1; j_gene: TRBJ1-2; v_gene: TRBV2; CDR3nt: TGTGCCAGCAGTCGAGGGGGGGGGACAGCCAACTATGGCTACACCTTC; CDR3aa: CASSRGGGTANYGYTF
abundance: NA; d_gene: NA; j_gene: TRBJ2-7; v_gene: TRBV11-3; CDR3nt: TGTGCCAGCAGCTTAGAGGCTCTGGGACTCGCCTCCTACGAGCAGTACTTC; CDR3aa: CASSLEALGLASYEQYF
abundance: NA; d_gene: TRBD2; j_gene: TRBJ2-1; v_gene: TRBV29-1; CDR3nt: TGCAGCGCCTCCCGGGACTACAACAATGAGCAGTTCTTC; CDR3aa: CSASRDYNNEQFF
abundance: NA; d_gene: TRBD1; j_gene: TRBJ1-2; v_gene: TRBV4-3; CDR3nt: TGCGCCAGCAGCCCGCCCGGGACAGGGTTGCACACCTTC; CDR3aa: CASSPPGTGLHTF
abundance: NA; d_gene: NA; j_gene: TRBJ1-5; v_gene: TRBV7-9; CDR3nt: TGTGCCAGCAGCTTACTCAATCAGCCCCAGCATTTT; CDR3aa: CASSLLNQPQHF
abundance: NA; d_gene: NA; j_gene: TRBJ2-3; v_gene: TRBV7-9; CDR3nt: TGTGCCAGCAGCTTCGGTGGCCCACATCCAGATACGCAGTATTTT; CDR3aa: CASSFGGPHPDTQYF
abundance: NA; d_gene: NA; j_gene: TRBJ2-7; v_gene: TRBV13; CDR3nt: TGTGCCAGCAGGGGCCGCGGGACGGGGAAACCTTTCTACGAGCAGTACTTC; CDR3aa: CASRGRGTGKPFYEQYF
abundance: NA; d_gene: NA; j_gene: TRBJ1-1; v_gene: TRBV10-3; CDR3nt: TGTGCCATCAAGGCAGGGGCTGAAGCTTTCTTT; CDR3aa: CAIKAGAEAFF
abundance: NA; d_gene: NA; j_gene: TRBJ1-5; v_gene: TRBV7-9; CDR3nt: TGTGCCAGCAGCTTAGAAGGGGTCCAGCCCCAGCATTTT; CDR3aa: CASSLEGVQPQHF
abundance: NA; d_gene: TRBD2; j_gene: TRBJ2-7; v_gene: TRBV4-3; CDR3nt: TGCGCCAGCAGCCCATCGCAAGCGGGGGGCGAGCAGTACTTC; CDR3aa: CASSPSQAGGEQYF
abundance: few; d_gene: TRBD1; j_gene: TRBJ1-6; v_gene: TRBV19; CDR3nt: TGTGCCACCAGCTTCCGAGACAGGGGAACCAATTCACCCCTCCACTTT; CDR3aa: CATSFRDRGTNSPLHF
abundance: few; d_gene: NA; j_gene: TRBJ1-6; v_gene: TRBV9; CDR3nt: TGTGCCAGCAGCAAGAGTGGAACGAATTCACCCCTCCACTTT; CDR3aa: CASSKSGTNSPLHF
abundance: NA; d_gene: NA; j_gene: TRBJ1-3; v_gene: TRBV5-4; CDR3nt: TGTGCCAGCAGCTTGGGTTCGGGCTCTGGAAACACCATATATTTT; CDR3aa: CASSLGSGSGNTIYF
abundance: few; d_gene: TRBD1; j_gene: TRBJ1-2; v_gene: TRBV9; CDR3nt: TGTGCCAGCAGCGCCACCGGGACAGCGACTGGCTACACCTTC; CDR3aa: CASSATGTATGYTF
abundance: NA; d_gene: NA; j_gene: TRBJ2-2; v_gene: TRBV5-1; CDR3nt: TGCGCCAGCAGCTTAACATCAGGGGCTAACACCGGGGAGCTGTTTTTT; CDR3aa: CASSLTSGANTGELFF
abundance: NA; d_gene: NA; j_gene: TRBJ2-2; v_gene: TRBV5-1; CDR3nt: TGCGCCAGCAGCTCCGGGACTCTGAACACCGGGGAGCTGTTTTTT; CDR3aa: CASSSGTLNTGELFF